This T cell receptor (beta chain) came from a study of blood T cells in healthy people across ages. Primed by a sample-barcoded 5' primer and a J-beta primer mix, a second PCR proceeded for 7 to 11 cycles. A template-switch adaptor with 12 random nucleotides tagged each cDNA molecule. Each CDR3 protein is one row after TCRdb ran MiXCR on the 5' RACE reads. The table has 800,000 to 1,000,000 distinct CDR3 sequences, roughly 48% seen once; the top ten hold 13%. This CDR3 region has 17 residues. The junction had 2 bases not matched to a gene; V was cut back by 6 bases and J by 0 bases. Per individual sample, total RNA of at least 5.5 micrograms was extracted. This clonotype was seen only once.

Sequenced sample: blood. The origin of this receptor is a young man in good health. The rearrangement links TRBV12-3 or TRBV12-4 to TRBJ2-1; 16 bases match TRBD2. The CDR3, as DNA: TGTGCCAGCAGGGGACTAGCGGGGGGGAACTCCTACAATGAGCAGTTCTTC. It yields the protein CASRGLAGGNSYNEQFF.